Below, 18 T cell receptor beta chains from the same sample are listed, as sequenced in a study of blood T cell repertoires in COVID-19. The data were produced by immunoSEQ multiplex PCR, yet TCRdb's version contains in-frame clones alone and is incomplete. The sample comprises about 200,000 clones, 80% of which are singletons, and roughly 6.7% rests with the top ten. The sequenced sample consisted of peripheral blood. The receptor set was obtained from a man in his sixties with acute or convalescent COVID-19.

The V gene is TRBV6-2 or TRBV6-3, the J gene TRBJ1-1; a possible D gene is TRBD1 (6 bases). The CDR3 contains 15 residues. From germline, CDR1 is MNHEY and CDR2 SVGEGT. V was cut by 6 bases and J by 0 bases, with 14 bases left in between. CDR3 amino acids: CASSRDNWVNTEAFF. The CDR3 DNA reads as TGTGCCAGCAGCCGGGACAACTGGGTGAACACTGAAGCTTTCTTT.

This clone appeared a few times. V is TRBV2 and J is TRBJ1-2; D is undetermined. The CDR3 runs 11 residues. Germline CDR1 and CDR2: SNHLY and FYNNEI. The CDR3 region is CARKEDYGYTF. The CDR3 DNA reads as TGTGCTAGGAAAGAGGATTATGGCTACACCTTC. Together with reference TRBV2 and TRBJ1-2, the CDR3 gives the full variable domain: EPEVTQTPSHQVTQMGQEVILRCVPISNHLYFYWYRQILGQKVEFLVSFYNNEISEKSEIFDDQFSVERPDGSNFTLKIRSTKLEDSAMYFCARKEDYGYTFGSGTRLTVV.

The J gene is TRBJ1-2, the V gene TRBV9, with 8 bases that match TRBD1. Germline CDR1 is SGDLS and CDR2 is YYNGEE. Losses at the gene ends were 4 bases for V and 8 bases for J; bases not matched to a gene: 16. This CDR3 has 16 residues. The CDR3 sequence is CASSQTGQGGFGGYTF. The CDR3 region has the DNA TGTGCCAGCAGCCAAACAGGACAGGGAGGCTTTGGGGGCTACACCTTC.

The rearrangement uses TRBV5-1 and TRBJ2-1, with TRBD2 matching 7 bases. V lost 4 bases to trimming and J lost 0 bases; unmatched junction nucleotides: 10. The CDR3 contains 17 residues. The germline V gene has CDR1 SGHRS and CDR2 YFSETQ. The CDR3 coding sequence is TGCGCCAGCAGCGTATATCTAGCGGAAGACTCCTACAATGAGCAGTTCTTC. Translating gives CASSVYLAEDSYNEQFF.

V and J are TRBV2 and TRBJ2-1, with D possibly matching TRBD1 (6 bases). CDR1 and CDR2 from the germline V gene are SNHLY and FYNNEI. The CDR3 spans 15 residues. V was shortened by 7 bases and J by 9 bases, with 22 bases between the two germline ends. CDR3 in amino acids: CASKTGTFRVGEQFF. The CDR3 coding sequence is TGTGCCAGCAAAACGGGGACATTTCGGGTCGGTGAGCAGTTCTTC.

The chain joins TRBV4-3 to TRBJ2-1; 8 nucleotides agree with TRBD2. The germline V gene has CDR1 LGHNA and CDR2 YSLEER. This CDR3 has 18 amino acids. V was clipped by 0 bases and J by 0 bases; unmatched bases: 7. This CDR3 reads CASSQESVAGRSYNEQFF. As DNA, the CDR3 is TGCGCCAGCAGCCAAGAGTCGGTAGCGGGGCGCTCCTACAATGAGCAGTTCTTC.

The chain joins TRBV24-1 to TRBJ2-1, with no clear D. This CDR3 has 14 amino acids. Trimming took off 0 bases at V and 6 bases at J, with 8 bases between the two ends. The germline V gene encodes CDR1 KGHDR and CDR2 SFDVKD. This CDR3 reads CATSDLWRSNEQFF. The CDR3 DNA is TGTGCCACCAGTGATTTGTGGCGGAGCAATGAGCAGTTCTTC.

The CDR3 protein is CASSETGISGGYTF. CDR3 DNA sequence: TGTGCCAGCAGTGAGACAGGGATTTCAGGTGGCTACACCTTC. The rearrangement uses TRBV25-1 and TRBJ1-2, with 7 bases aligning to TRBD1. This CDR3 contains 14 residues. After removal of 3 bases from V and 7 bases from J, the junction contained 8 bases not matched to a gene. In germline, CDR1 is MGHDK, CDR2 SYGVNS.

The chain links TRBV5-4 to TRBJ2-3, with TRBD2 matching 8 bases. There are 14 residues in the CDR3. Germline V gene data show CDR1 as SGHNT and CDR2 as YYREEE (reference sequence). The V gene end was trimmed by 4 bases and the J gene end by 6 bases; junction bases not matched to a gene: 7. In DNA, the CDR3 is TGTGCCAGCAGCGTGGGGCGGGGGGCCGATACGCAGTATTTT. Amino acid sequence: CASSVGRGADTQYF.

The rearrangement uses TRBV15 and TRBJ2-7; a weak D match, TRBD2 (5 bases). Germline V CDR1 and CDR2: LNHNV, YYDKDF (reference sequence). The CDR3 covers 15 residues. Trimming shortened V by 0 bases and J by 3 bases, and 12 bases separated the two germline ends. Here the CDR3 reads CATSRDRGFNYEQYF. The CDR3 DNA reads as TGTGCCACCAGCAGAGATCGGGGTTTTAACTACGAGCAGTACTTC.

This rearrangement joins TRBV5-1 to TRBJ1-2; perhaps TRBD1 as D (6 bases). The germline gives CDR1 SGHRS, CDR2 YFSETQ. V lost 4 bases and J lost 3, with 13 bases in between. The CDR3 loop spans 14 amino acids. The CDR3 DNA reads TGCGCCAGCAGCCAATCAGGGGACGACTATGGCTACACCTTC. The encoded protein is CASSQSGDDYGYTF. The full variable domain, with the rest looked up from reference TRBV5-1 and TRBJ1-2, is KAGVTQTPRYLIKTRGQQVTLSCSPISGHRSVSWYQQTPGQGLQFLFEYFSETQRNKGNFPGRFSGRQFSNSRSEMNVSTLELGDSALYLCASSQSGDDYGYTFGSGTRLTVV.

This clone has a single count. This chain links TRBV4-1 with TRBJ2-2, with TRBD1 matching 7 bases. The germline V gene has CDR1 MGHRA and CDR2 YSYEKL. V shed 3 bases, J shed 4 bases, and the junction held 5 bases outside the gene matches. The CDR3 is 15 residues long. The CDR3 nucleotides read TGCGCCAGCAGCCACGACAGGGCGGGCACCGGGGAGCTGTTTTTT. As protein: CASSHDRAGTGELFF.

This chain uses TRBV4-2 with TRBJ1-1; D is possibly TRBD1 (5 bases). Germline V CDR1 and CDR2: LGHNA, YNFKEQ. The CDR3 runs to 13 residues. Trimming removed 0 bases at V and 7 bases at J, with 9 bases between. The CDR3 sequence: CASSQDGQGEAFF. Here the CDR3 DNA reads TGTGCCAGCAGCCAAGATGGTCAGGGTGAAGCTTTCTTT.

This clone was detected only a few times. The CDR3 DNA reads TGTGCCATCAGCCCCGGACAGGGAGTTAGGACCGGGGAGCTGTTTTTT. It translates to CAISPGQGVRTGELFF. The chain employs TRBV10-3 and TRBJ2-2, with TRBD1 identical over 8 bases. CDR3 size: 16 residues. CDR1 and CDR2 from the germline V gene are ENHRY and SYGVKD. V lost 6 bases to trimming and J lost 5 bases; unmatched junction nucleotides: 11.

This chain links TRBV6-6 with TRBJ2-7, with 8 bases that match TRBD1. This CDR3 comprises 15 residues. Germline lookup yields CDR1 MNHNY and CDR2 SVGAGI (reference sequence). The J segment lost 1 base and the V segment lost 5 bases, leaving 7 bases of the junction unmatched. CDR3 coding DNA: TGTGCCAGCAGTACAACAGGGGGTTTGTCCTACGAGCAGTACTTC. It specifies CASSTTGGLSYEQYF.

The V and J genes are TRBV6-1 and TRBJ1-1, with D maybe TRBD1 (6 bases). V dropped 3 bases and J dropped 1 base, with 12 bases sitting between them. The CDR3 length is 15 residues. CDR1 MNHNS and CDR2 SASEGT come from the germline V gene. DNA for the CDR3: TGTGCCAGCAGTGACATGGCAGGGGCGAACACTGAAGCTTTCTTT. Its translation is CASSDMAGANTEAFF.

In regard to this clone: Other DNA sequences in this specimen translate into the identical CDR3. The chain uses TRBV6-5 and TRBJ2-3; D may be TRBD2 (5 bases). Trimming took off 6 bases at V and 6 bases at J, with 10 bases between the two ends. The CDR3 contains 12 residues. Germline CDR1 is MNHEY and CDR2 is SVGAGI. The CDR3 region has the DNA TGTGCCAGCAGCCTCACTAGGGATACGCAGTATTTT. Translated, it gives CASSLTRDTQYF.

The rearrangement joins TRBV7-2 to TRBJ1-5; D is undetermined. Germline V gene sequence: CDR1 SGHTA, CDR2 FQGNSA. The V end lost 2 bases, the J end lost 10 bases, and 9 bases lay between the germline ends. The CDR3 loop spans 12 amino acids. CDR3 loop: CASSLIRGPQHF. The CDR3 DNA reads as TGTGCCAGCAGCTTAATCCGGGGACCCCAGCATTTT.